This entry lists 32 T cell receptor beta chains sequenced from one sample in a study of blood T cell repertoires in COVID-19. Libraries were prepared by immunoSEQ multiplex PCR; TCRdb keeps only in-frame clonotypes and omits some of them. The data show about 200,000 clones, approximately 80% seen once. Input material: peripheral blood. Receptors were obtained from a man aged 35-49 years with acute or convalescent COVID-19.

V is TRBV5-4 and J is TRBJ1-2; possibly TRBD1 for D (5 bases). The CDR3 has 13 amino acids. Germline V gene data show CDR1 as SGHNT and CDR2 as YYREEE (reference sequence). Trimming cost V 2 bases and J 8 bases, with 13 bases left between them. CDR3 nucleotide sequence: TGTGCCAGCAGCTTTGACAGCCTTGTAGGCTACACCTTC. Protein sequence: CASSFDSLVGYTF.

The chain is built from TRBV12-5 and TRBJ2-5; D not certain. The germline gives CDR1 LGHNT, CDR2 FRNRAP. Between the trimmed V and J ends, which lost 6 bases and 2 bases, there was a span of 4 bases. CDR3 length: 11 residues. The CDR3 loop is CASGTQETQYF. The CDR3 bases are TGTGCTAGTGGGACACAAGAGACCCAGTACTTC. The whole variable domain, remainder taken from reference TRBV12-5 and TRBJ2-5, is DARVTQTPRHKVTEMGQEVTMRCQPILGHNTVFWYRQTMMQGLELLAYFRNRAPLDDSGMPKDRFSAEMPDATLATLKIQPSEPRDSAVYFCASGTQETQYFGPGTRLLVL.

In DNA, the CDR3 is TGTGCCAGCAGTGGTAGCCGGGACAGGGGGTTTGATGAGCAGTTCTTC. Protein sequence: CASSGSRDRGFDEQFF. The V and J genes are TRBV6-1 and TRBJ2-1; 11 nucleotides agree with TRBD1. The junction had 10 bases not matched to a gene; V was cut back by 4 bases and J by 8 bases. The CDR3 has 16 amino acids. Germline loops: CDR1 MNHNS, CDR2 SASEGT.

This clone was found many times. The chain is built from TRBV12-3 or TRBV12-4 and TRBJ2-1; tentatively, D is TRBD1 (5 bases). V was trimmed by 7 bases and J by 5 bases, leaving 12 bases between them. The CDR3 has 13 residues. The CDR3: CASNVDSHNEQFF. CDR3 coding DNA: TGTGCCAGCAATGTTGACAGCCACAATGAGCAGTTCTTC.

The V and J genes are TRBV6-1 and TRBJ1-2; D remains ambiguous. Germline V gives CDR1 MNHNS, CDR2 SASEGT. V was cut by 3 bases and J by 5 bases, with 7 bases left in between. The CDR3 is made up of 12 amino acids. The CDR3 bases are TGTGCCAGCAGTGACAGAAGATATGGCTACACCTTC. Translation gives CASSDRRYGYTF.

J is TRBJ2-1 and V is TRBV5-4; the D is unclear. CDR1 is SGHNT, CDR2 YYREEE, per germline (reference sequence). V lost 0 bases to trimming and J lost 0 bases, with 10 bases between them. The CDR3 is made up of 16 amino acids. The DNA for the CDR3 is TGTGCCAGCAGCTTGGCCGCTATTGCCTCCTACAATGAGCAGTTCTTC. Translation: CASSLAAIASYNEQFF.

The J gene is TRBJ2-3, the V gene TRBV7-6; the D gene is possibly TRBD2 (7 bases). Germline V gene lookup returns CDR1 SGHVS and CDR2 FNYEAQ. This CDR3 region has 12 residues. Trimming took 5 bases from V and 10 from J, leaving 13 bases between them. CDR3 sequence (DNA): TGTGCCAGCAGCAGGGAGGGGGTTTCGCAGTATTTT. It yields the protein CASSREGVSQYF.

The chain carries TRBV7-6 and TRBJ1-5; 10 nucleotides line up with TRBD1. V lost 3 bases to trimming and J lost 2 bases; unmatched junction nucleotides: 1. The CDR3 loop spans 15 amino acids. The germline V gene has CDR1 SGHVS and CDR2 FNYEAQ. DNA of the CDR3: TGTGCCAGCAGCTTGGGACAGGGGCGCAATCAGCCCCAGCATTTT. Protein product: CASSLGQGRNQPQHF.

The rearrangement links TRBV5-1 to TRBJ1-2, with D perhaps TRBD1 (5 bases). V shed 0 bases and J shed 6 bases, with 15 bases lying between them. The CDR3 runs to 15 residues. Germline CDR1 reads SGHRS; CDR2 reads YFSETQ. DNA of the CDR3: TGCGCCAGCAGCTTGGCCACGTCAGGGTCTCATGGCTACACCTTC. This sequence encodes CASSLATSGSHGYTF. The whole variable domain, remainder taken from reference TRBV5-1 and TRBJ1-2, is KAGVTQTPRYLIKTRGQQVTLSCSPISGHRSVSWYQQTPGQGLQFLFEYFSETQRNKGNFPGRFSGRQFSNSRSEMNVSTLELGDSALYLCASSLATSGSHGYTFGSGTRLTVV.

V and J are TRBV5-5 and TRBJ2-3; the D is unclear. The V gene's germline CDR1 is SGHKS and CDR2 YYEKEE (reference sequence). Trimming pared 0 bases from V and 1 base from J, leaving 9 bases between. The CDR3 runs 15 residues. This chain's CDR3 is CASSLGSYGTDTQYF. In DNA form, the CDR3 reads TGTGCCAGCAGCTTGGGGAGCTACGGCACAGATACGCAGTATTTT.

CDR3 loop: CASSRQSRKQSPLHF. The CDR3 DNA reads TGCGCCAGCAGCAGACAGAGTCGAAAGCAATCACCCCTCCACTTT. The chain is built from TRBV4-1 and TRBJ1-6; possibly TRBD1 for D (5 bases). CDR3 length: 15 residues. Trimming took off 5 bases at V and 10 bases at J, with 18 bases between the two ends. CDR1 is MGHRA, CDR2 YSYEKL, per germline.

The V call is TRBV3-1 (or the pseudogene TRBV3-2), the J call TRBJ2-2, with 7 bases fitting TRBD2. CDR1 is LGHDT and CDR2 is YNNKEL in the germline V gene (reference sequence). The CDR3 runs 15 residues. The trim removed 4 bases at V and 6 bases at J, leaving 8 bases unmatched. The CDR3 loop is CASSLGLVGAGELFF. The CDR3 DNA reads as TGTGCCAGCAGCCTCGGACTAGTAGGCGCCGGGGAGCTGTTTTTT.

A single count supports this clone. The V gene is TRBV9, the J gene TRBJ1-5; a possible D gene is TRBD1 (6 bases). V was pared by 2 bases and J by 3 bases, with 15 bases between. Germline V gene data show CDR1 as SGDLS and CDR2 as YYNGEE. The CDR3 runs to 16 residues. As DNA, the CDR3 is TGTGCCAGCAGCGTGGGGGCGGGGGGACCCAATCAGCCCCAGCATTTT. Translating gives CASSVGAGGPNQPQHF. Variable domain in full (rest from reference TRBV9 and TRBJ1-5): DSGVTQTPKHLITATGQRVTLRCSPRSGDLSVYWYQQSLDQGLQFLIQYYNGEERAKGNILERFSAQQFPDLHSELNLSSLELGDSALYFCASSVGAGGPNQPQHFGDGTRLSIL.

This chain joins TRBV5-4 and TRBJ1-1; D gene unclear. V dropped 6 bases and J dropped 1 base, with 13 bases sitting between them. The CDR3 extends over 14 amino acids. CDR1 and CDR2 (germline): SGHNT, YYREEE (reference sequence). The CDR3 protein is CASTPRRENTEAFF. The CDR3, as DNA: TGTGCCAGCACCCCCCGGCGGGAGAACACTGAAGCTTTCTTT. The complete variable domain, with remaining parts taken from reference TRBV5-4 and TRBJ1-1, reads ETGVTQSPTHLIKTRGQQVTLRCSSQSGHNTVSWYQQALGQGPQFIFQYYREEENGRGNFPPRFSGLQFPNYSSELNVNALELDDSALYLCASTPRRENTEAFFGQGTRLTVV.

This clone was observed a few times. This chain uses TRBV7-8 with TRBJ1-2, with a possible D match to TRBD1 (6 bases). V was shortened by 6 bases and J by 7 bases, with 15 bases between the two germline ends. Germline CDR1 SGHVS, CDR2 FQNEAQ. CDR3 length equals 13 residues. The CDR3 spells CASRIQGRGGYTF. CDR3 DNA: TGTGCCAGCAGAATTCAGGGGAGGGGTGGCTACACCTTC.

V is TRBV4-2 and J is TRBJ2-7; TRBD1 agrees at 7 bases. The germline gives CDR1 LGHNA, CDR2 YNFKEQ. The CDR3 is made up of 16 amino acids. Trimming at V came to 4 bases and at J to 0 bases, leaving 9 bases not matched to a gene. CDR3 residues: CASSRNLGQASYEQYF. The CDR3 DNA follows: TGTGCCAGCAGCCGGAACCTAGGACAGGCCTCCTACGAGCAGTACTTC.

The V gene is TRBV12-3 or TRBV12-4, the J gene TRBJ1-1, with no clear D. The CDR3 has 13 amino acids. Trimming cost V 8 bases and J 1 base, with 11 bases left between them. As DNA, the CDR3 is TGTGCCAGCCGCCTAGCGCGGAACACTGAAGCTTTCTTT. Translation: CASRLARNTEAFF.

The chain is built from TRBV9 and TRBJ2-7, with TRBD2 matching 9 bases. CDR1 and CDR2 from the germline V gene are SGDLS and YYNGEE. V shed 3 bases, J shed 5 bases, and the junction held 3 bases outside the gene matches. This CDR3 comprises 13 residues. The CDR3 region has the DNA TGTGCCAGCAGCGGGGGACTAGCTAACGAGCAGTACTTC. It yields the protein CASSGGLANEQYF.

This clone has only a few counts. The V call is TRBV28, the J call TRBJ1-3; 9 nucleotides agree with TRBD1. The CDR3 loop spans 16 amino acids. Losses at the gene ends were 3 bases for V and 1 base for J; bases not matched to a gene: 4. Germline lookup yields CDR1 MDHEN and CDR2 SYDVKM. CDR3 sequence (DNA): TGTGCCAGCAGTTTCGTGGGACAGGGTTCTGGAAACACCATATATTTT. It specifies CASSFVGQGSGNTIYF.

Notes on this clone: Additional DNA sequences in this sample encode the identical CDR3. The V call is TRBV7-9, the J call TRBJ2-7; possibly TRBD1 for D (6 bases). CDR3 size: 12 residues. Trimming stripped 4 bases from V and 4 bases from J, with 8 bases between. Germline lookup yields CDR1 SEHNR and CDR2 FQNEAQ (reference sequence). The CDR3 protein is CASSSTGYEQYF. The CDR3 DNA sequence: TGTGCCAGCAGCTCCACAGGGTACGAGCAGTACTTC.

This chain connects TRBV28 to TRBJ2-3; 9 bases agree with TRBD1. Trimming at V came to 6 bases and at J to 2 bases, leaving 9 bases not matched to a gene. Germline V gives CDR1 MDHEN, CDR2 SYDVKM. CDR3 length: 16 amino acids. The CDR3 region is CASRRRQGVITDTQYF. In nucleotides, the CDR3 is TGTGCCAGCAGACGTAGACAGGGGGTAATCACAGATACGCAGTATTTT.

The CDR3 region is CASQGGADFQETQYF. CDR3 sequence (DNA): TGTGCCTCCCAGGGGGGAGCGGACTTTCAAGAGACCCAGTACTTC. The chain joins TRBV30 to TRBJ2-5; D is perhaps TRBD1 (7 bases). The CDR3 totals 15 residues. In germline, CDR1 is GTSNPN, CDR2 SVGIG (reference sequence). V was trimmed by 7 bases and J by 2 bases, leaving 20 bases between them.

The chain recombines TRBV6-5 with TRBJ2-2; possibly TRBD2 for D (6 bases). The CDR3 length is 14 residues. Trimming cost V 7 bases and J 0 bases, with 9 bases left between them. Germline V gene lookup returns CDR1 MNHEY and CDR2 SVGAGI. CDR3 protein: CASKTSPNTGELFF. In nucleotides, the CDR3 is TGTGCCAGCAAGACTAGTCCGAACACCGGGGAGCTGTTTTTT.

The chain combines TRBV2 with TRBJ1-5, with TRBD1 identical over 7 bases. V lost 6 bases, J lost 1 base, and 6 bases stayed unmatched. Germline V gene data show CDR1 as SNHLY and CDR2 as FYNNEI. This CDR3 has 15 residues. CDR3: CASRLTGPSNQPQHF. CDR3 in DNA: TGTGCCAGCAGGCTGACAGGGCCAAGCAATCAGCCCCAGCATTTT.

This clone was detected once. The rearrangement joins TRBV7-2 to TRBJ2-7; D not certain. Trimming left V 2 bases short and J 5 bases short, with 16 bases between. CDR3 size: 15 residues. Germline values: CDR1 SGHTA, CDR2 FQGNSA. The CDR3, as DNA: TGTGCCAGCAGCTTATTACCAGAAACCCAAGACGAGCAGTACTTC. Amino acids: CASSLLPETQDEQYF.

V usage is TRBV9 and J usage is TRBJ2-1, with D perhaps matching TRBD2 (6 bases). The germline V gene has CDR1 SGDLS and CDR2 YYNGEE. The V end lost 4 bases, the J end lost 3 bases, and 14 bases lay between the germline ends. The CDR3 totals 15 residues. The chain's CDR3 is CASSPRRVVYNEQFF. In DNA form, the CDR3 reads TGTGCCAGCAGCCCCCGGAGGGTGGTCTACAATGAGCAGTTCTTC.

J is TRBJ2-7 and V is TRBV21-1; TRBD2 is the table's D call and was not checked against the DNA. TRBV21-1 is designated a pseudogene. The CDR3 has 17 residues. CDR3 DNA: TGTGCCAGCAGCAAAGTACGGTGGCTAGCGGGAGTGTACGAGCAGTACTTC. Translated, it gives CASSKVRWLAGVYEQYF.

The CDR3 DNA sequence: TGTGCCAGTGGACTGGGACTAGCGCGGACCGGGGAGCTGTTTTTT. It specifies CASGLGLARTGELFF. This chain joins TRBV19 and TRBJ2-2; 10 bases map to TRBD2. This CDR3 is 15 amino acids long. V lost 8 bases to trimming and J lost 5 bases; unmatched junction nucleotides: 8. Germline V CDR1 and CDR2: LNHDA, SQIVND (reference sequence).

V and J are TRBV3-1 (or the pseudogene TRBV3-2) and TRBJ2-2; TRBD1 agrees at 9 bases. The ends lost 1 base at V and 5 bases at J; junction bases unmatched: 2. The CDR3 loop spans 15 amino acids. The germline V gene encodes CDR1 LGHDT and CDR2 YNNKEL (reference sequence). The CDR3 reads CASSQAGTGTGELFF. As DNA, the CDR3 is TGTGCCAGCAGCCAAGCCGGGACAGGGACCGGGGAGCTGTTTTTT.

The J gene is TRBJ2-1, the V gene TRBV7-2, with a weak D call TRBD1 (5 bases). The CDR3 sequence is 16 residues long. The germline V gene encodes CDR1 SGHTA and CDR2 FQGNSA. The V end was cut by 2 bases, the J end by 8 bases, with 19 bases between. DNA of the CDR3: TGTGCCAGCAGCTTATTCACGGCTAGGGGTGGCGATGAGCAGTTCTTC. Translation gives CASSLFTARGGDEQFF.

There are a few counts of this clone. The rearrangement joins TRBV7-8 to TRBJ2-2; TRBD2 aligns across 12 bases. The length of the CDR3 is 15 residues. V lost 5 bases to trimming and J lost 6 bases; unmatched junction nucleotides: 4. Germline V gene lookup returns CDR1 SGHVS and CDR2 FQNEAQ. CDR3 bases: TGTGCCAGCAGCAAACTAGCGGGAGGAGCCGGGGAGCTGTTTTTT. It is translated as CASSKLAGGAGELFF.

This chain joins TRBV11-3 and TRBJ2-3; 8 nucleotides line up with TRBD2. V shed 5 bases, J shed 6 bases, and the junction held 10 bases outside the gene matches. CDR1 and CDR2 (germline): SGHNT, YENEEA. CDR3 length equals 15 residues. The CDR3 spells CASSPGGGPRDTQYF. CDR3 sequence (DNA): TGTGCCAGCAGCCCCGGGGGGGGGCCTCGGGATACGCAGTATTTT.